This passage covers 21 T cell receptor beta chains from one sample sequenced in a study of OX40 agonist ivuxolimab in advanced cancers. The assay was immunoSEQ multiplex PCR, and TCRdb's table has in-frame clones only and misses some. The data contain tens of thousands of clones, roughly 84% of them singletons. Specimen: CD4+ or CD8+ T cells sorted from blood, collected in a trial of the OX40 agonist ivuxolimab. Receptor source: an adult with an advanced solid tumor such as melanoma, head and neck, liver or kidney cancer.

This clone has only a few counts. The chain recombines TRBV5-4 with TRBJ2-3; D gene unclear. The CDR3 sequence is 13 residues long. V was shortened by 3 bases and J by 5 bases, with 10 bases between the two germline ends. CDR1 is SGHNT, CDR2 YYREEE, per germline (reference sequence). The CDR3 sequence: CASSYGPKDTQYF. The CDR3 DNA is TGTGCCAGCAGCTATGGACCTAAAGATACGCAGTATTTT.

The chain has TRBV5-6 and TRBJ2-6, with 12 positions matching TRBD1. This CDR3 has 19 residues. With 4 bases clipped from V and 2 bases from J, the junction kept 10 bases outside the gene matches. Germline CDR1 and CDR2: SGHDT and YYEEEE. The DNA for the CDR3 is TGTGCCAGCAGCACCGGGACAGGGGGCGTTGGCCCTGGGGCCAACGTCCTGACTTTC. Its protein is CASSTGTGGVGPGANVLTF.

The chain has TRBV7-2 and TRBJ2-1; TRBD1 agrees at 7 bases. The J segment lost 1 base and the V segment lost 5 bases, leaving 8 bases of the junction unmatched. Germline assignment: CDR1 SGHTA and CDR2 FQGNSA. The CDR3 spans 16 residues. DNA of the CDR3: TGTGCCAGCAGCGTAGACAGGGATCGTTCCTACAATGAGCAGTTCTTC. It is translated as CASSVDRDRSYNEQFF.

The rearrangement links TRBV5-4 to TRBJ1-2; D is unresolved. V lost 2 bases, J lost 7 bases, and 12 bases lay in between. The CDR3 sequence is 13 residues long. CDR1 is SGHNT, CDR2 YYREEE, per germline (reference sequence). CDR3 residues: CASSFGERGGYTF. CDR3 nucleotides: TGTGCCAGCAGCTTCGGAGAAAGAGGTGGCTACACCTTC.

The chain combines TRBV5-1 with TRBJ2-7, with 9 bases fitting TRBD2. Germline V CDR1 and CDR2: SGHRS, YFSETQ. Trimming at V came to 3 bases and at J to 2 bases, leaving 6 bases not matched to a gene. The CDR3 consists of 15 residues. CDR3 in amino acids: CASSWTSAPTYEQYF. Written as DNA, the CDR3 is TGCGCCAGCAGCTGGACTAGCGCACCGACCTACGAGCAGTACTTC.

This chain connects TRBV19 to TRBJ1-6; D is undetermined. With 6 bases removed from V and 8 bases from J, the gap between germline ends came to 11 bases. In germline, CDR1 is LNHDA, CDR2 SQIVND (reference sequence). The CDR3 is 13 amino acids. The CDR3 is CASRERFDSPLHF. The CDR3, as DNA: TGTGCCAGTAGAGAACGGTTTGATTCACCCCTCCACTTT.

The genes are TRBV5-4 and TRBJ2-2; TRBD2 matches 11 bases. Germline lookup yields CDR1 SGHNT and CDR2 YYREEE (reference sequence). The trim removed 3 bases at V and 2 bases at J, leaving 3 bases unmatched. CDR3 length: 16 residues. The CDR3 here is CASSSLAGGNTGELFF. The CDR3 region has the DNA TGTGCCAGCAGCTCCCTAGCGGGGGGCAACACCGGGGAGCTGTTTTTT.

In its sample, this clone was seen once. The gene calls are TRBV27 and TRBJ2-3, with unresolved D. The germline CDR1 and CDR2 sequences are MNHEY and SMNVEV (reference sequence). This CDR3 comprises 14 residues. Trimming shortened V by 2 bases and J by 4 bases, and 10 bases separated the two germline ends. The CDR3 DNA follows: TGTGCCAGCAGTTTAAGACCCTTCGCAGATACGCAGTATTTT. Protein: CASSLRPFADTQYF.

The chain has TRBV6-5 and TRBJ1-2, with D perhaps matching TRBD1 (5 bases). Germline lookup yields CDR1 MNHEY and CDR2 SVGAGI. Trimming left V 2 bases short and J 6 bases short, with 16 bases between. This CDR3 contains 15 residues. The CDR3 DNA sequence: TGTGCCAGCAGTTACCTGGGACGGAGCCTTAATGGCTACACCTTC. This sequence encodes CASSYLGRSLNGYTF.

The rearrangement links TRBV6-4 to TRBJ1-1; the D is unclear. This CDR3 comprises 13 residues. The germline V gene has CDR1 MRHNA and CDR2 SNTAGT. The germline V and J ends were trimmed by 4 bases and 0 bases, with 6 bases remaining between them. DNA for the CDR3: TGTGCCAGCAGTGGGCGGATGAACACTGAAGCTTTCTTT. Amino acid sequence: CASSGRMNTEAFF.

The chain joins TRBV6-5 to TRBJ1-5; 7 bases are shared with TRBD1. CDR1 MNHEY and CDR2 SVGAGI come from the germline V gene. Germline trimming cut 5 bases from V and 5 bases from J; bases unmatched to any gene: 3. This CDR3 is 13 amino acids long. CDR3 protein: CASSRQGDQPQHF. In DNA form, the CDR3 reads TGTGCCAGCAGTCGACAGGGCGATCAGCCCCAGCATTTT.

CDR3 amino acids: CASSVGERGDSPQHF. CDR3 DNA sequence: TGTGCCAGCAGCGTAGGGGAAAGGGGGGATAGTCCCCAGCATTTT. The V call is TRBV9, the J call TRBJ1-5, with a weak D call TRBD1 (6 bases). The germline V gene encodes CDR1 SGDLS and CDR2 YYNGEE. The CDR3 extends over 15 amino acids. V was shortened by 0 bases and J by 10 bases, with 17 bases between the two germline ends. Filled out from reference TRBV9 and TRBJ1-5, the complete variable domain reads DSGVTQTPKHLITATGQRVTLRCSPRSGDLSVYWYQQSLDQGLQFLIQYYNGEERAKGNILERFSAQQFPDLHSELNLSSLELGDSALYFCASSVGERGDSPQHFGDGTRLSIL.

V and J are TRBV2 and TRBJ2-7; no definite D call. Between the trimmed V and J ends, which lost 8 bases and 6 bases, there was a span of 14 bases. The germline V gene encodes CDR1 SNHLY and CDR2 FYNNEI. The CDR3 runs to 12 residues. The CDR3 DNA sequence: TGTGCCAGCTGGATTTTGCCAGGCGAGCAGTACTTC. This encodes CASWILPGEQYF.

The V call is TRBV9, the J call TRBJ1-3; 11 nucleotides match TRBD1. The J segment lost 3 bases and the V segment lost 4 bases, leaving 3 bases of the junction unmatched. Germline assignment: CDR1 SGDLS and CDR2 YYNGEE. This CDR3 has 15 residues. Written as DNA, the CDR3 is TGTGCCAGCAGCCCGGGACAGGGGGTTGGAAACACCATATATTTT. Translation gives CASSPGQGVGNTIYF.

The chain joins TRBV19 to TRBJ1-1, with D possibly being TRBD1 (5 bases). Trimming stripped 3 bases from V and 7 bases from J, with 12 bases between. This CDR3 has 13 residues. Germline CDR1 reads LNHDA; CDR2 reads SQIVND (reference sequence). The CDR3 region has the DNA TGTGCCAGTAGTATTGTGGGGGGTGGTGAAGCTTTCTTT. Translated, it gives CASSIVGGGEAFF.

The rearrangement uses TRBV6-5 and TRBJ1-1, with D perhaps TRBD1 (5 bases). Germline V gene sequence: CDR1 MNHEY, CDR2 SVGAGI. Trimming stripped 6 bases from V and 9 bases from J, with 14 bases between. The CDR3 length is 12 residues. CDR3 amino acids: CASRSRVTQAFF. CDR3 in DNA: TGTGCCAGCAGGTCCAGGGTCACCCAAGCTTTCTTT.

J is TRBJ2-5 and V is TRBV5-1, with 9 positions matching TRBD2. The germline CDR1 and CDR2 sequences are SGHRS and YFSETQ. The V gene end was trimmed by 4 bases and the J gene end by 2 bases; junction bases not matched to a gene: 6. The CDR3 runs 15 residues. CDR3 nucleotides: TGCGCCAGCAGCCCCCAGACTAGCGGACAAGAGACCCAGTACTTC. As protein: CASSPQTSGQETQYF.

This chain connects TRBV4-1 to TRBJ2-2; D possibly corresponds to TRBD1 (6 bases). Germline V gene lookup returns CDR1 MGHRA and CDR2 YSYEKL. V was clipped by 5 bases and J by 3 bases, with 10 bases between them. CDR3 length: 14 amino acids. CDR3 amino acids: CASSETGYTGELFF. Written as DNA, the CDR3 is TGCGCCAGCAGCGAAACAGGGTACACCGGGGAGCTGTTTTTT.

Concerning this clone itself: The junction differs from germline at one of its ends, possibly a read error. The J gene is TRBJ2-2, the V gene TRBV30, with 15 bases lining up with TRBD2. The CDR3 loop spans 18 amino acids. Germline-derived CDR1 and CDR2 are GTSNPN and SVGIG (reference sequence). CDR3 coding DNA: TGTGCCTGGAGTGTCTTCCGGACTAGCGGGAGGGCTCACCGGGGAGCTGTTTTT. Translated, it gives CAWSVFRTSGRAHRGAVF.

The chain employs TRBV6-6 and TRBJ1-5; no firm D call. In germline, CDR1 is MNHNY, CDR2 SVGAGI (reference sequence). The CDR3 has 12 amino acids. V was cut by 6 bases and J by 7 bases, with 10 bases left in between. The DNA for the CDR3 is TGTGCCAGCAGCGACTTCGGCCAGCCCCAGCATTTT. Translating gives CASSDFGQPQHF.

Only a few counts were recorded for this clone. V usage is TRBV11-2 and J usage is TRBJ2-2; 9 bases fit TRBD2. The CDR3 totals 19 residues. Looked up from germline, CDR1 is SGHAT and CDR2 is FQNNGV. V dropped 0 bases and J dropped 1; count of bases not matched to a gene: 9. The CDR3 nucleotides are TGTGCCAGCAGCTTAGAACTATCCTGGACTAGCGAGAACACCGGGGAGCTGTTTTTT. Protein product: CASSLELSWTSENTGELFF.